Listed below are T cell receptor beta chains from one sample, sequenced in a study of blood T cells in healthy people across ages. A single record per CDR3 protein comes from TCRdb applying MiXCR to the 5' RACE reads. Of around 780,000 distinct CDR3 sequences in the sample, under 30% were seen once. These sequences were also reported in another study, on T cells of mothers and their children.

Material for sequencing was blood. The receptors were gathered from a boy under 18 in good health. Both conserved end residues are part of each CDR3. The order of the fields is V gene, J gene, clone size, D gene, CDR3 protein, CDR3 DNA. A D gene is named only where the DNA matches it firmly. Not every row has a clone size; where given, it reads once, few, many or a size class.

V: TRBV7-6; J: TRBJ2-7; size: NA; D: NA; CDR3: CASSLMQGSNEQYF; DNA: TGTGCCAGCAGCTTAATGCAGGGTAGCAACGAGCAGTACTTC
V: TRBV27; J: TRBJ1-5; size: many; D: TRBD1; CDR3: CASSVTTGGAEQPQHF; DNA: TGTGCCAGCAGTGTAACTACAGGGGGTGCAGAGCAGCCCCAGCATTTT
V: TRBV20-1; J: TRBJ2-1; size: few; D: TRBD2; CDR3: CSASIFAGGYNDEQFF; DNA: TGCAGTGCTAGTATATTTGCGGGGGGCTACAATGACGAGCAGTTCTTC
V: TRBV29-1; J: TRBJ2-3; size: NA; D: NA; CDR3: CSVAGRSTDTQYF; DNA: TGCAGCGTTGCTGGGAGGAGCACAGATACGCAGTATTTT
V: TRBV12-3/TRBV12-4; J: TRBJ2-7; size: few; D: NA; CDR3: CASSLGLKNEQYF; DNA: TGTGCCAGCAGTTTAGGGCTGAAAAACGAGCAGTACTTC
V: TRBV7-8; J: TRBJ1-2; size: NA; D: NA; CDR3: CASSSSGALIYGYTF; DNA: TGTGCCAGCAGCTCGTCGGGGGCCCTTATCTATGGCTACACCTTC
V: TRBV7-3; J: TRBJ2-5; size: NA; D: TRBD2; CDR3: CASSLNAGGLQTQYF; DNA: TGTGCCAGCAGCTTAAATGCGGGGGGGCTACAGACCCAGTACTTC
V: TRBV20-1; J: TRBJ2-5; size: NA; D: TRBD2; CDR3: CSARTSGGAEETQYF; DNA: TGCAGTGCTAGGACCTCCGGGGGGGCGGAAGAGACCCAGTACTTC
V: TRBV7-9; J: TRBJ1-5; size: NA; D: NA; CDR3: CASSLGEGLYNNQPQHF; DNA: TGTGCCAGCAGCTTAGGAGAGGGGCTTTATAACAATCAGCCCCAGCATTTT
V: TRBV4-1; J: TRBJ2-3; size: NA; D: TRBD2; CDR3: CTSSRVGLAGGPSSDTQYF; DNA: TGCACCAGCAGCCGCGTCGGACTAGCGGGGGGCCCTTCTTCAGATACGCAGTATTTT
V: TRBV12-5; J: TRBJ1-1; size: NA; D: NA; CDR3: CASGLVTAGPGTEAFF; DNA: TGTGCTAGTGGTTTGGTAACGGCAGGCCCGGGGACTGAAGCTTTCTTT
V: TRBV5-5; J: TRBJ1-1; size: NA; D: NA; CDR3: CASSSGRLEVLEAFF; DNA: TGTGCCAGCAGCTCTGGACGGCTCGAAGTCCTTGAAGCTTTCTTT
V: TRBV12-3/TRBV12-4; J: TRBJ2-5; size: NA; D: NA; CDR3: CASSLYMETQYF; DNA: TGTGCCAGCAGTTTATACATGGAGACCCAGTACTTC
V: TRBV29-1; J: TRBJ2-1; size: few; D: NA; CDR3: CSVDLQGPLDEQFF; DNA: TGCAGCGTTGACCTCCAGGGGCCTTTAGATGAGCAGTTCTTC
V: TRBV5-1; J: TRBJ2-5; size: few; D: TRBD2; CDR3: CASSNLPGLASSETQYF; DNA: TGCGCCAGCAGTAATCTTCCGGGACTAGCTTCCTCAGAGACCCAGTACTTC
V: TRBV6-5; J: TRBJ2-7; size: few; D: NA; CDR3: CASTRTRNGEQYF; DNA: TGTGCCAGCACCAGAACCCGAAACGGCGAGCAGTACTTC
V: TRBV28; J: TRBJ1-1; size: few; D: NA; CDR3: CASTLSTGHTEAFF; DNA: TGTGCCAGCACCCTCTCAACAGGGCACACTGAAGCTTTCTTT
V: TRBV10-2; J: TRBJ1-1; size: few; D: NA; CDR3: CASSVQGMNTEAFF; DNA: TGCGCCAGCAGTGTTCAGGGAATGAACACTGAAGCTTTCTTT